This T cell receptor (beta chain) is from a study of cytomegalovirus exposure and HLA in healthy donors. 60 Vbeta and 13 Jbeta primers were used in PCR. Profiling relied on immunoSEQ multiplex PCR, and the TCRdb table lists in-frame clones only, not all of them. The data show 85,000 to 100,000 clones, with about nine tenths seen just once and about 2.5% held by the top ten. This CDR3 is built from 12 residues. Germline lookup yields CDR1 MDHEN and CDR2 SYDVKM. V was cut by 7 bases and J by 2 bases, with 9 bases left in between. The TCR originated in a man aged 18-30 years in good health and CMV-seronegative. Sequenced input: PBMCs. The V call is TRBV28, the J call TRBJ2-7, with D possibly being TRBD1 (6 bases). CDR3 protein: CASTQGTYEQYF. The DNA for the CDR3 is TGTGCCAGCACACAGGGAACCTACGAGCAGTACTTC.